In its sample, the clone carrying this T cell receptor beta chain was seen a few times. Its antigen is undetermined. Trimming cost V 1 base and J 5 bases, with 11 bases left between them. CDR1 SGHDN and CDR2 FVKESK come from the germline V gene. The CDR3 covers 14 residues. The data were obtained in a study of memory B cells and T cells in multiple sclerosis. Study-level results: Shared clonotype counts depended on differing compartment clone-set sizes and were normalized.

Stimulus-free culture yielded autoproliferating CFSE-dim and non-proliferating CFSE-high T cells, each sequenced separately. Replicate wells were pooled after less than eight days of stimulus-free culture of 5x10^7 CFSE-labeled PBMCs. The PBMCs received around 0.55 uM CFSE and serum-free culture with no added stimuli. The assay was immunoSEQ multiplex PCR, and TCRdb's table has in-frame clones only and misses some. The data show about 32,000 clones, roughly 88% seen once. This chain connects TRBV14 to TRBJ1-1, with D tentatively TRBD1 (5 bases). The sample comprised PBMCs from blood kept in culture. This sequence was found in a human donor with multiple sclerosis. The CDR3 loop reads CASSQVAGRTEAFF. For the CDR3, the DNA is TGTGCCAGCAGCCAAGTGGCAGGGAGGACTGAAGCTTTCTTT.